The table lists the clone carrying this T cell receptor (beta chain) with many counts. As yet, its antigen is unknown. These data originate in a study of T-cell memory formation after mild COVID-19. Overall study: The two donors had largely donor-specific TCR clusters.

Each CDR3 protein gets one entry after TCRdb re-called the 5' RACE reads with MiXCR. The table has around 450,000 distinct CDR3 sequences, 20% seen once. General study findings and limits: CD4/CD8 balance held among clones contracting day 15 to 85, and later expanders leaned CD4+.

J lost 4 bases, V lost 3 bases, and 9 bases had no gene match. CDR3 length: 15 residues. The germline V gene has CDR1 KGHSH and CDR2 LQKENI. The chain carries TRBV18 and TRBJ2-7; 7 bases line up with TRBD2. Material for sequencing was PBMCs or a T cell subset sorted from them (not recorded which). This TCR derives from an adult woman who had mild COVID-19 (a few samples of this study predate the infection). Cell type and time point are not known. For the CDR3, the DNA is TGTGCCAGCTCACCCCCTATGGGGGAGGGGTACGAGCAGTACTTC. Translation: CASSPPMGEGYEQYF. Full variable domain (rest looked up from reference TRBV18 and TRBJ2-7): NAGVMQNPRHLVRRRGQEARLRCSPMKGHSHVYWYRQLPEEGLKFMVYLQKENIIDESGMPKERFSAEFPKEGPSILRIQQVVRGDSAAYFCASSPPMGEGYEQYFGPGTRLTVT.